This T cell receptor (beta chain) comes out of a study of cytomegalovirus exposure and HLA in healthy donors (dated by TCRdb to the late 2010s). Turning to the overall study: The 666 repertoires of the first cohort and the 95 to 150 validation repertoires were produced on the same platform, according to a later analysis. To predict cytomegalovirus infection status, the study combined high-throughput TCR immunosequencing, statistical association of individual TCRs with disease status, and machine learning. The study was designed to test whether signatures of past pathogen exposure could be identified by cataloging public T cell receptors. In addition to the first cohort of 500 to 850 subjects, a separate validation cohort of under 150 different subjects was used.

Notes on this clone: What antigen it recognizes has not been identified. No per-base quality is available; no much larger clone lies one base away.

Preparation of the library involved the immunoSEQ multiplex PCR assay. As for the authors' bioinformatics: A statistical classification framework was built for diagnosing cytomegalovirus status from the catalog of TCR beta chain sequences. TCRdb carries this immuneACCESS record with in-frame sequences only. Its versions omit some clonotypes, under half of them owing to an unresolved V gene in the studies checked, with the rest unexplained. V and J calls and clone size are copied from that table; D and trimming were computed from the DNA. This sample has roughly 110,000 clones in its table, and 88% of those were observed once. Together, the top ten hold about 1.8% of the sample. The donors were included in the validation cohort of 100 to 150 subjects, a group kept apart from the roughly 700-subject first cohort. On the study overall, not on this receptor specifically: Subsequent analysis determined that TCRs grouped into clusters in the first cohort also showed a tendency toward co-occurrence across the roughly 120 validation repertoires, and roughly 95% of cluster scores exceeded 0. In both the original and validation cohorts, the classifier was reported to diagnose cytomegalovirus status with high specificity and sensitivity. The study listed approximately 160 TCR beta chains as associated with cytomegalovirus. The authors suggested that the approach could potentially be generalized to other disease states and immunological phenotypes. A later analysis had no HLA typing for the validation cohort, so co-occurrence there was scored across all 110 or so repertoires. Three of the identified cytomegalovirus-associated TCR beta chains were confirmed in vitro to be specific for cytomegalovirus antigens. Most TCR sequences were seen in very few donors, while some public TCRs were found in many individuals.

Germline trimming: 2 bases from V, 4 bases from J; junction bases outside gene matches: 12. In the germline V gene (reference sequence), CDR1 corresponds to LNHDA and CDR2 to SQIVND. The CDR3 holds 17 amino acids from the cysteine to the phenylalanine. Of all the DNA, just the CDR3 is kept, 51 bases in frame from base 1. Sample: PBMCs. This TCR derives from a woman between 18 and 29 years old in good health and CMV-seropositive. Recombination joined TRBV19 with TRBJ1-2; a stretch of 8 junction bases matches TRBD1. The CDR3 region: CASSISRRDRRIYGYTF. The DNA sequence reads TGTGCCAGTAGTATATCTCGTCGGGACAGGAGAATCTATGGCTACACCTTC. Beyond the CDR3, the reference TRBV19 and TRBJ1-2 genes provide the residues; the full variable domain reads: DGGITQSPKYLFRKEGQNVTLSCEQNLNHDAMYWYRQDPGQGLRLIYYSQIVNDFQKGDIAEGYSVSREKKESFPLTVTSAQKNPTAFYLCASSISRRDRRIYGYTFGSGTRLTVV.